This record looks at one TCR beta chain sequence and its context. This specimen comes from a study of blood T cell repertoires in COVID-19. Libraries were prepared by immunoSEQ multiplex PCR; TCRdb keeps only in-frame clonotypes and omits some of them. The sample has tens of thousands of clones, approximately 85% seen once. This CDR3 contains 13 residues. The V and J ends lost 0 bases and 5 bases respectively, with 6 bases between them. Germline V gene sequence: CDR1 KGHSH, CDR2 LQKENI. Material for sequencing was peripheral blood. The chain couples TRBV18 to TRBJ2-3; a possible D gene is TRBD1 (5 bases). This sequence was found in a human donor in a cohort sampled during active COVID-19. CDR3 DNA sequence: TGTGCCAGCTCACCACCAGACAGAGATACGCAGTATTTT. Its translation: CASSPPDRDTQYF.